The sequence of this TCR beta chain was determined in a study of T cells in Graves' hyperthyroidism and ophthalmopathy (dated by TCRdb to about 2019). In the study overall: Peripheral blood samples were taken at the time of initial diagnosis, prior to any treatment. To identify TCR V-J signatures that set the groups apart, the researchers used a discovery cohort of 90 to 100 patients, made up of fewer than 50 with Graves' ophthalmopathy and 57 with stable Graves' hyperthyroidism. An independent validation cohort of under 20 hyperthyroidism patients and 17 patients who later progressed to ophthalmopathy tested prospective prediction of ophthalmopathy. For training and testing, the 95 to 100 patients in the discovery cohort were randomly divided in a 7:3 ratio. In six Graves' hyperthyroidism patients, the study also compared T-cell repertoires from thyroid tissue with T-cell repertoires from blood. After sampling, hyperthyroidism patients received methimazole starting at 30 mg daily, and ophthalmopathy patients received high-dose intravenous methylprednisolone. The paper describes TCR Vbeta CDR3 sequencing of some 130 peripheral blood samples, made up of 43 ophthalmopathy patients, some 80 hyperthyroidism patients and roughly 17 progressor patients. Results the study describes overall, beyond this receptor: During validation, the model predicted progression to ophthalmopathy a median of about 6.3 months ahead of onset, with around 65% sensitivity and about 75% specificity. Sample size was not statistically predetermined, and blinding of investigators to group allocation was not performed. A 13 V-J signature model separated ophthalmopathy from stable hyperthyroidism, with just over 85% sensitivity and 81.08% specificity in cross-validation and 80%/75% in testing. Most expanded thyroid clonotypes (frequency above 0.001) were also detected in blood, suggesting blood repertoires may reflect thyroid immune responses.

Moderately to severely active disease, a Clinical Activity Score of at least 3, a NOSPECS grade of at least 4, and a duration under 3 months were present in ophthalmopathy patients. The study excluded patients with uncontrolled infections, other autoimmune diseases, pregnancy or lactation. Clinical symptoms, serum thyroxine and TRAb, thyroid ultrasound, and orbital computed tomography formed the basis for the diagnoses. Ficoll-Paque density gradient centrifugation was used to isolate PBMCs from around 10 ml of fresh peripheral blood. Trizol reagent was used to extract total RNA, and RNA quality was then checked on an Agilent 2100 Bioanalyzer. The sample holds many counts of this clonotype. Its antigen remains undetermined. Base qualities are not provided; no much larger clone lies one nucleotide away. Its CDR3 holds 11 amino acids, cysteine through phenylalanine. CDR3 DNA is the only sequence kept; it has 33 bases, read in frame from the first base. CDR1 and CDR2, per the germline V gene (reference sequence), are DFQATT and SNEGSKA. V loses 6 bases of germline sequence and J loses 7 bases, and the interval between the two ends is 12 bases.

Amplification of TCR beta CDR3 regions was carried out from RNA transcripts. The first round of RT-PCR for the TCR CDR3 was performed with the HTBI primer set and the Qiagen OneStep RT-PCR kit. The libraries were constructed in a second round of multiplex PCR and then size-selected and purified. Paired-end sequencing of the libraries was performed with 100 bp reads on an Illumina HiSeq2000. The source study handled its data this way. Raw data were processed with SOAPnuke, discarding reads with adapters, uncalled bases, mean Phred below 15, or no exact constant-primer or identifier match. High-quality paired reads were merged with COPE v1.2.5, and unique nucleotide sequences were defined as clonotypes. Clonotypes were aligned to IMGT TRBV, TRBD and TRBJ reference segments using MiTCR v1.1. The analysis included only V-J combinations with a frequency above 0.0001, which together covered approximately 99% of the repertoires. A TCS score was defined as the ratio of F50 (clonal expansion) to E x V (chaos), with BLOSUM62-based TCRdist applied between CDR3 peptides within each V-J. Welch's t-statistics and random forest reduced around 520 V-J features to roughly 13, which were used in a naive Bayes classifier (R e1071). TCRdb reprocessed the public reads (quality trimming at Q25 with fastp, clone calling with MiXCR) and kept in-frame beta chains. Every CDR3 protein is listed once, alongside the most common genes and DNA of its rows. These V and J calls rely on TCRdb rather than the paper's analysis. Across this sample there are 640,000 or so distinct CDR3 sequences, with 14% seen only once. Around 7% of the sample lies in the top ten.

The specimen was blood. The sequence was collected from a woman between 18 and 30 years old with Graves' ophthalmopathy. The V and J segments used are TRBV20-1 and TRBJ1-2; too little of a D gene remains to name it. The sequenced DNA is TGCAGTGCCCCAAACCTAGGTGGCTACACCTTC. This codes for CSAPNLGGYTF.